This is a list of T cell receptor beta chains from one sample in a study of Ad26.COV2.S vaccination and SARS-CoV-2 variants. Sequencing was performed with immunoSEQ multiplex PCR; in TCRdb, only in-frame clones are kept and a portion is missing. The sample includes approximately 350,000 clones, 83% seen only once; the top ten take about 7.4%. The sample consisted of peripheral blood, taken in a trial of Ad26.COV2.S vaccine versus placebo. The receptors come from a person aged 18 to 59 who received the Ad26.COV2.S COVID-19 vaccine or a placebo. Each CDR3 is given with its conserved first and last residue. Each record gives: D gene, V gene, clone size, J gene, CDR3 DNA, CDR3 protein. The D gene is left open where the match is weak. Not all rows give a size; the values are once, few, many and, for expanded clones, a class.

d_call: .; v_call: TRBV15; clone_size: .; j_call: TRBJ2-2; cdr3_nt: TGTGCCACCACGGACAAGGTTGATGGCGGGGAGCTGTTTTTT; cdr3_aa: CATTDKVDGGELFF
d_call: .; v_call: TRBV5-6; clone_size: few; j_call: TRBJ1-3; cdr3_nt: TGTGCCAGCACCTTGAGGGGGTCCGGAAACACCATATATTTT; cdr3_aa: CASTLRGSGNTIYF
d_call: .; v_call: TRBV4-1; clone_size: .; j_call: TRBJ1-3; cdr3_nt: TGCGCCAGCAGCCTCCTTATGTCAGGGTCGCGAGGAAACACCATATATTTT; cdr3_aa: CASSLLMSGSRGNTIYF
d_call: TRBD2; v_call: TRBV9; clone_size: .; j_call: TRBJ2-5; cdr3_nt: TGTGCCAGCACGGCGGGGGGCCGGCCCCAAGAGACCCAGTACTTC; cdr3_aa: CASTAGGRPQETQYF
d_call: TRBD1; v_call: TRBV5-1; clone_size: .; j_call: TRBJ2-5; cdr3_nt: TGCGCCAGCGAGTCAGGGGGCGGTGAGACCCAGTACTTC; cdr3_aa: CASESGGGETQYF
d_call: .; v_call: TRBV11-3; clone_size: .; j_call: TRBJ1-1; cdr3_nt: TGTGCCAGCAGCTTAGTCCCCACTGTGAACACTGAAGCTTTCTTT; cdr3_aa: CASSLVPTVNTEAFF
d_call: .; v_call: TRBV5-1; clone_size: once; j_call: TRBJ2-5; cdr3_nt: TGCGCCAGCAGCTTGAGTTACGAGGAGACCCAGTACTTC; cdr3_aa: CASSLSYEETQYF
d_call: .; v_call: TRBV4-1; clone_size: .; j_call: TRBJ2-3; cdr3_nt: TGCGCCAGCAGCCAAGTGGGTTCAGATACGCAGTATTTT; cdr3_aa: CASSQVGSDTQYF
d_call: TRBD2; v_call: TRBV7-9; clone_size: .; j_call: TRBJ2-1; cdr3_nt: TGTGCCAGCAGCCCCAGACTAGCGGGAGGGGAGTACAATGAGCAGTTCTTC; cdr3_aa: CASSPRLAGGEYNEQFF
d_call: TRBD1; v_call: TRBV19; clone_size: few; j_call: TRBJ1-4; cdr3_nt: TGTGCCAGTAGTAAACGGACAGGGGGCAGTGAAAAACTGTTTTTT; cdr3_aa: CASSKRTGGSEKLFF
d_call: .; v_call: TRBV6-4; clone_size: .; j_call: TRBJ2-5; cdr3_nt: TGTGCCAGCAACGACAGCCAAGAGACCCAGTACTTC; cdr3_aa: CASNDSQETQYF
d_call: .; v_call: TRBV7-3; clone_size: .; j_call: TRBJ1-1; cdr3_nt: TGTGCCAGCAGCTTAACCGGGACCGAAGCTTTCTTT; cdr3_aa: CASSLTGTEAFF
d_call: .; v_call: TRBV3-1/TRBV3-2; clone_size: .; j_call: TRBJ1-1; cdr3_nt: TGTGCCAGCAGCCTGGGACATCCGAACACTGAAGCTTTCTTT; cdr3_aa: CASSLGHPNTEAFF
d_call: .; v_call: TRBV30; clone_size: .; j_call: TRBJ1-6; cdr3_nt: TGTGCCTGGAGTCGCCAGGGGAATTCACCCCTCCACTTT; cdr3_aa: CAWSRQGNSPLHF
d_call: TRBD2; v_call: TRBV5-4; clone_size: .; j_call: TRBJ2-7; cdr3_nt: TGTGCCAGCAGCTCGGGACTAGCGGGATCCTACGAGCAGTACTTC; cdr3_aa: CASSSGLAGSYEQYF
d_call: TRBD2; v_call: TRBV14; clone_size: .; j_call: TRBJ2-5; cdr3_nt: TGTGCCAGCAGCCAATATAAGTTTGGCGGGGGAATTTTGGAGACCCAGTACTTC; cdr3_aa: CASSQYKFGGGILETQYF
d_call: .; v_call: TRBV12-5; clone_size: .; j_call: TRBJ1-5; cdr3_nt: TGTGCTAGTGGTTATGAAATAGGGACCGCAACACGAAATCAGCCCCAGCATTTT; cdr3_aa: CASGYEIGTATRNQPQHF
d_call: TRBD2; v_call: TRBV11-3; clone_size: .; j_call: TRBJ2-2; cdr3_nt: TGTGCCAGCAGCAAACGACTAGCTGGCACCGGGGAGCTGTTTTTT; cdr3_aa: CASSKRLAGTGELFF
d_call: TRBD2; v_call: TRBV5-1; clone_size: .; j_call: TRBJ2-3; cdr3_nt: TGCGCCAGCAGCTTGGTAGGGCCGGGGGGAGATACGCAGTATTTT; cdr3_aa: CASSLVGPGGDTQYF
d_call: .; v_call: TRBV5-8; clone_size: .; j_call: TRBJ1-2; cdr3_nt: TGTGCCAGCAGCTTCGATCAGTACTATGGCTACACCTTC; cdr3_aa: CASSFDQYYGYTF
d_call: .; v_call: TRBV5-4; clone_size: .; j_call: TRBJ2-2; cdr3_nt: TGTGCCAGCAGCTCTCGGGTCTCAAACACCGGGGAGCTGTTTTTT; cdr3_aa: CASSSRVSNTGELFF
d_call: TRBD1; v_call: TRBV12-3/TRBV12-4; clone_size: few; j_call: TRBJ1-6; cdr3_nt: TGTGCCAGCAGTCGGACAGGGGATTCACCCCTCCACTTT; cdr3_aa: CASSRTGDSPLHF
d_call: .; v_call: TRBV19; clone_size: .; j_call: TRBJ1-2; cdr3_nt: TGTGCCAGTAGTACCGGCCACGACGGCGGGAGCTACACCTTC; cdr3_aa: CASSTGHDGGSYTF
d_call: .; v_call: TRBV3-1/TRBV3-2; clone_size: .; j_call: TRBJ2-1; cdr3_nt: TGTGCCAGCAGCCAAGATCGTACTCAACGGAATGAGCAGTTCTTC; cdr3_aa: CASSQDRTQRNEQFF
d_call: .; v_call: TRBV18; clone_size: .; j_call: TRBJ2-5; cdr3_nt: TGTGCCAGCTCACCACAGTCGGAGACCCAGTACTTC; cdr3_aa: CASSPQSETQYF
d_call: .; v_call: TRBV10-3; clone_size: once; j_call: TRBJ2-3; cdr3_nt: TGTGCCATCAGTGAGTCAGATACGCAGTATTTT; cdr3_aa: CAISESDTQYF
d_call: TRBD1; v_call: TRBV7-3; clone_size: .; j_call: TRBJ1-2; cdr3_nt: TGTGCCAGCAGCTTACCCGGGACAGCTAACTATGGCTACACCTTC; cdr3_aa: CASSLPGTANYGYTF
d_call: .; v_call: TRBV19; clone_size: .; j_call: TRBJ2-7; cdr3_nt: TGTGCCAGTAGTATAGGATGGGGCGCCGTGGCCCACGAGCAGTACTTC; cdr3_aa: CASSIGWGAVAHEQYF
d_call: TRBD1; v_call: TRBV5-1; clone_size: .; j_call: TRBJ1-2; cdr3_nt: TGCGCCAGCAGCTTTCCCGGGACAGGGTATGGCTACACCTTC; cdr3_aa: CASSFPGTGYGYTF
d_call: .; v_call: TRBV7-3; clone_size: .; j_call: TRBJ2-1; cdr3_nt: TGTGCCAGCAGTGCAACCGGGGCCAATGAGCAGTTCTTC; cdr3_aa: CASSATGANEQFF
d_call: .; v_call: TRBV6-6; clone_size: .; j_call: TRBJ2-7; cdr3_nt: TGTGCCAGCAGTTACGGGGGGGCACTCTACGAGCAGTACTTC; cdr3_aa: CASSYGGALYEQYF
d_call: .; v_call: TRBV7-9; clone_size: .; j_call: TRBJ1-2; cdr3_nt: TGTGCCAGCAGCTCCCTCCATGGCTACACCTTC; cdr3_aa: CASSSLHGYTF
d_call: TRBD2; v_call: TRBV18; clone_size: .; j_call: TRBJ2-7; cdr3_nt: TGTGCCAGCTCACCTTCCAGGACTAGCGGGGGCTACGAGCAGTACTTC; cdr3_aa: CASSPSRTSGGYEQYF
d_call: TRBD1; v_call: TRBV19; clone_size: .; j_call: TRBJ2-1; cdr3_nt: TGTGCCAGTAGTATAGATACGGTAGGGGGCGTTTCCTCTCGGGCGTTCTTC; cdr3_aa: CASSIDTVGGVSSRAFF
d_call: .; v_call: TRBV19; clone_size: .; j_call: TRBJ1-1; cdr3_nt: TGTGCCAGTAGTCCCTCCACTATGACGACACGAGCTTTCTTT; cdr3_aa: CASSPSTMTTRAFF
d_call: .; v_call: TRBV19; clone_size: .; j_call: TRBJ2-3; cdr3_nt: TGTGCCAGTAGTATTGGAGACGTCACAGATACGCAGTATTTT; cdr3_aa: CASSIGDVTDTQYF
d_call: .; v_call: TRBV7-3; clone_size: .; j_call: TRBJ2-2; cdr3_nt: TGTGCCAGCAGCTTAGGGGCAGGGACCGGGGAGCTGTTTTTT; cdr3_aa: CASSLGAGTGELFF
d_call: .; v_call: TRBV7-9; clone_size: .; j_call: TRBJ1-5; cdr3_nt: TGTGCCAGCAGCTTAAGCCTGTTGATGCCCCAGCATTTT; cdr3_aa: CASSLSLLMPQHF
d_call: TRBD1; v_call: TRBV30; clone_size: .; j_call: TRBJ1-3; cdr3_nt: TGTGCCTGGAGTGTACCCTCAGGGGGCTCTGGAAACACCATATATTTT; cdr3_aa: CAWSVPSGGSGNTIYF
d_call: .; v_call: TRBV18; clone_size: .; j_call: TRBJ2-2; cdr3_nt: TGTGCCAGCTCACCACCATTCAGGACCGGGGAGCTGTTTTTT; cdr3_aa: CASSPPFRTGELFF
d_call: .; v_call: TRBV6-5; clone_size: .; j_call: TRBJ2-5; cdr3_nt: TGTGCCAGCGGGGGCGGGAGTCCCATGGAGACCCAGTACTTC; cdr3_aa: CASGGGSPMETQYF
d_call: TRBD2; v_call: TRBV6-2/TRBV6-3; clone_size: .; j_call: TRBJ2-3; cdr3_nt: TGTGCCAGCAGTTACGCGCCGGGAGGCGTCGGGAGGGCCACAGATACGCAGTATTTT; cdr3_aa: CASSYAPGGVGRATDTQYF